This T cell receptor (beta chain) came from a study of identical twins. From the 5' RACE reads, TCRdb called clonotypes with MiXCR, one entry per CDR3 protein. The sample records 700,000 to 950,000 distinct CDR3 sequences, roughly an eighth being singletons. The CDR3 spans 14 residues. V lost 2 bases, J lost 3 bases, and 11 bases lay in between. Germline V gene data show CDR1 as DFQATT and CDR2 as SNEGSKA (reference sequence). These data are also associated with another study on yellow fever vaccine responses in identical twins.

Sample: PBMCs. This clonotype was sampled from a woman under 30 in good health. V is TRBV20-1 and J is TRBJ2-1; D is perhaps TRBD1 (6 bases). For the CDR3, the DNA is TGCAGTGCTAGACCTAGCAGGGGCTACAATGAGCAGTTCTTC. It translates to CSARPSRGYNEQFF.